Following are 27 T cell receptor beta chains from one sample sequenced in a study of T-cell memory formation after mild COVID-19. From the 5' RACE reads, TCRdb called clonotypes with MiXCR, one entry per CDR3 protein. The top ten hold around an eighth of the sample, which has 500,000 to 550,000 distinct CDR3 sequences, over 20% seen once. The sample taken for sequencing was PBMCs or a T cell subset sorted from them (not recorded which). The receptors shown here come from an adult woman who had mild COVID-19 (a few samples of this study predate the infection). Cell type and time point are not known.

This clonotype was picked up a small number of times. This chain links TRBV7-2 with TRBJ2-7; no clear D. Trimming took 2 bases from V and 4 from J, leaving 15 bases between them. CDR3 size: 15 residues. Germline loops: CDR1 SGHTA, CDR2 FQGNSA. CDR3 in amino acids: CASSLFTEWRYEQYF. The CDR3 coding sequence is TGTGCCAGCAGCTTATTTACAGAGTGGCGTTACGAGCAGTACTTC.

This clonotype was detected a few times. V gene TRBV7-2 combines with J gene TRBJ2-1; 8 nucleotides agree with TRBD2. V lost 3 bases, J lost 9 bases, and 10 bases stayed unmatched. CDR3 length equals 15 residues. Germline V gene sequence: CDR1 SGHTA, CDR2 FQGNSA. This chain's CDR3 is CASSFREGLFGEQFF. The CDR3 DNA sequence: TGTGCCAGCAGCTTCCGGGAGGGCCTTTTCGGTGAGCAGTTCTTC.

This clonotype has only a few counts. The chain couples TRBV6-5 to TRBJ1-3; 9 bases are a match to TRBD1. CDR1 MNHEY and CDR2 SVGAGI come from the germline V gene. J was trimmed by 4 bases and V by 6 bases; bases with no gene match: 7. The length of the CDR3 is 15 residues. The CDR3 is CASSTNRGPGNTIYF. The CDR3 DNA is TGTGCCAGCAGCACTAACAGGGGGCCCGGAAACACCATATATTTT.

The chain carries TRBV12-3 or TRBV12-4 and TRBJ2-1; 9 positions match TRBD2. V was clipped by 2 bases and J by 0 bases; unmatched bases: 8. This CDR3 spans 18 amino acids. Written as DNA, the CDR3 is TGTGCCAGCAGTTTATGGAGCGGGAGGCTAAGCTCCTACAATGAGCAGTTCTTC. Its protein is CASSLWSGRLSSYNEQFF.

This clonotype was detected ten times or more. The chain has TRBV5-6 and TRBJ2-1; 7 positions agree with TRBD1. With V trimmed by 3 bases and J by 0 bases, 6 bases remained unmatched. The CDR3 has 16 amino acids. Germline-derived CDR1 and CDR2 are SGHDT and YYEEEE. The chain's CDR3 is CASSSIQGSSYNEQFF. For the CDR3, the DNA is TGTGCCAGCAGCTCTATACAGGGGAGCTCCTACAATGAGCAGTTCTTC.

The gene calls are TRBV6-5 and TRBJ2-2; D ambiguous. V lost 0 bases and J lost 1, with 3 bases in between. There are 14 residues in the CDR3. The germline gives CDR1 MNHEY, CDR2 SVGAGI. The CDR3: CASSYSGNTGELFF. The CDR3 DNA sequence: TGTGCCAGCAGTTACTCCGGGAACACCGGGGAGCTGTTTTTT.

This chain links TRBV4-2 with TRBJ1-1; no clear D. Germline V gene sequence: CDR1 LGHNA, CDR2 YNFKEQ. This CDR3 comprises 15 residues. The V gene lost 0 bases and the J gene lost 0 bases, with 8 bases spanning the gap. This CDR3 reads CASSQEPGVNTEAFF. CDR3 nucleotides: TGTGCCAGCAGCCAAGAACCGGGAGTGAACACTGAAGCTTTCTTT.

This clonotype was counted only a few times. The rearrangement joins TRBV2 to TRBJ2-3, with 7 bases that match TRBD1. The V and J ends lost 7 bases and 5 bases, in that order; junction bases with no gene match: 27. Germline assignment: CDR1 SNHLY and CDR2 FYNNEI. This CDR3 has 20 amino acids. CDR3 sequence: CASIRTLFEAGGDPIDTQYF. The CDR3 nucleotides read TGTGCCAGCATCCGCACACTTTTCGAGGCAGGGGGAGATCCTATAGATACGCAGTATTTT.

The chain is built from TRBV5-6 and TRBJ1-1; the match to TRBD1 covers 7 bases. The CDR3 has 12 amino acids. V was clipped by 4 bases and J by 8 bases; unmatched bases: 5. Germline lookup yields CDR1 SGHDT and CDR2 YYEEEE. CDR3 coding DNA: TGTGCCAGCAGCATGAGGACAGGCGAAGCTTTCTTT. Its protein is CASSMRTGEAFF.

The chain links TRBV27 to TRBJ2-7, with unresolved D. This CDR3 is 14 amino acids long. Germline CDR1 and CDR2: MNHEY and SMNVEV (reference sequence). Trimming removed 0 bases at V and 5 bases at J, with 11 bases between. DNA of the CDR3: TGTGCCAGCAGTTTATCGGGCAGAAGGCACGAGCAGTACTTC. It translates to CASSLSGRRHEQYF.

The gene calls are TRBV7-9 and TRBJ2-1; the D gene is possibly TRBD2 (6 bases). This CDR3 region has 14 residues. Per the germline V gene, CDR1 is SEHNR and CDR2 is FQNEAQ (reference sequence). V lost 2 bases and J 10 bases, leaving 15 bases between the germline ends. CDR3 DNA: TGTGCCAGCAGCTTAATCGCCCTAGCGAGCGAGCAGTTCTTC. Protein: CASSLIALASEQFF.

This sequence joins TRBV7-8 and TRBJ2-7, with 11 bases aligning to TRBD2. From germline, CDR1 is SGHVS and CDR2 FQNEAQ. The V segment lost 5 bases and the J segment 4 bases; nucleotides outside the gene matches: 7. The CDR3 has 15 residues. In nucleotides, the CDR3 is TGTGCCAGCAGCCCACGACTAGCGGGATTATACGAGCAGTACTTC. Residues: CASSPRLAGLYEQYF.

The chain carries TRBV15 and TRBJ2-1; TRBD2 might be the D (6 bases). Trimming stripped 1 base from V and 3 bases from J, with 7 bases between. This CDR3 is 14 amino acids long. Germline CDR1 LNHNV, CDR2 YYDKDF (reference sequence). The CDR3 here is CATSRGGIYNEQFF. The CDR3 DNA is TGTGCCACCAGCAGAGGCGGGATCTACAATGAGCAGTTCTTC.

The genes are TRBV7-9 and TRBJ1-1, with D uncertain. CDR3 length equals 13 residues. Trimming removed 4 bases from V and 4 bases from J, with 10 bases in between. Per the germline V gene, CDR1 is SEHNR and CDR2 is FQNEAQ (reference sequence). CDR3 protein: CASSSSVGTEAFF. In DNA form, the CDR3 reads TGTGCCAGCAGCTCGTCAGTGGGCACTGAAGCTTTCTTT.

This rearrangement joins TRBV6-5 to TRBJ1-2, with 10 bases identical to TRBD1. Per germline, CDR1 MNHEY and CDR2 SVGAGI. This CDR3 contains 14 residues. V shed 6 bases and J 4 bases; nucleotides not matched to a gene: 5. CDR3 sequence reads: CASSSDRGTYGYTF. CDR3 in DNA: TGTGCCAGCAGCTCGGACAGGGGGACCTATGGCTACACCTTC.

This clonotype was counted a few times. The chain carries TRBV28 and TRBJ2-5, with a tentative D call TRBD2 (6 bases). The germline gives CDR1 MDHEN, CDR2 SYDVKM. The CDR3 covers 18 residues. V lost 6 bases and J 1 base, leaving 24 bases between the germline ends. DNA for the CDR3: TGTGCCAGCAGCTTGCGACTAGTTGTTTTTGGTCGCCAAGAGACCCAGTACTTC. Its translation: CASSLRLVVFGRQETQYF.

There are a few counts of this clonotype. The rearrangement links TRBV7-3 to TRBJ2-7, with D possibly being TRBD2 (5 bases). Per the germline V gene, CDR1 is SGHTA and CDR2 is FQGTGA. The CDR3 consists of 15 residues. Trimming pared 5 bases from V and 7 bases from J, leaving 21 bases between. The CDR3 protein is CASSPRLAAPGEQYF. CDR3 bases: TGTGCCAGCAGCCCCCGGTTAGCCGCTCCGGGGGAGCAGTACTTC.

This chain connects TRBV6-6 to TRBJ2-2; no firm D call. The CDR3 runs 18 residues. Germline assignment: CDR1 MNHNY and CDR2 SVGAGI (reference sequence). V shed 3 bases and J shed 3 bases, with 20 bases lying between them. CDR3 in amino acids: CASSYPYFPAIDTGELFF. The CDR3 coding sequence is TGTGCCAGCAGTTATCCGTATTTTCCAGCCATTGACACCGGGGAGCTGTTTTTT.

The chain carries TRBV6-6 and TRBJ1-2; D gene uncertain. The V gene lost 6 bases and the J gene lost 4 bases, with 15 bases spanning the gap. Germline CDR1 MNHNY, CDR2 SVGAGI (reference sequence). The CDR3 covers 14 residues. CDR3 amino acids: CASSTPQLSYGYTF. The CDR3 DNA sequence: TGTGCCAGCAGCACACCTCAGCTATCCTATGGCTACACCTTC.

This chain joins TRBV19 and TRBJ2-3, with TRBD1 matching over 8 bases. CDR1 and CDR2 from the germline V gene are LNHDA and SQIVND (reference sequence). This CDR3 spans 15 amino acids. Unmatched junction bases numbered 6, after V lost 6 bases and J lost 1 base. CDR3 bases: TGTGCCAGTAGCCCGCAGGGGGCAGGCACAGATACGCAGTATTTT. Protein: CASSPQGAGTDTQYF.

The CDR3 bases are TGTGCCAGCAGTGAAGCGAGGGACTCCTACTATGGCTACACCTTC. Translation gives CASSEARDSYYGYTF. The J gene is TRBJ1-2, the V gene TRBV6-1; D may be TRBD1 (5 bases). Trimming removed 0 bases from V and 3 bases from J, with 11 bases in between. Germline V lookup: CDR1 MNHNS, CDR2 SASEGT. This CDR3 is 15 amino acids long.

The sample holds many counts of this clonotype. The chain is built from TRBV7-2 and TRBJ1-1; 7 bases match TRBD1. J gave up 5 bases and V 3 bases, and 9 bases lay outside the gene matches. Germline V CDR1 and CDR2: SGHTA, FQGNSA. This CDR3 region has 15 residues. CDR3 amino acids: CASSFLATGETEAFF. In nucleotides, the CDR3 is TGTGCCAGCAGCTTTCTCGCTACAGGGGAGACTGAAGCTTTCTTT.

This chain joins TRBV9 and TRBJ2-3, with a weak D call TRBD2 (5 bases). V was cut by 0 bases and J by 3 bases, with 11 bases left in between. Germline V lookup: CDR1 SGDLS, CDR2 YYNGEE. This CDR3 comprises 15 residues. CDR3 protein: CASSVASGTTDTQYF. The CDR3 DNA sequence: TGTGCCAGCAGCGTAGCCAGCGGAACAACAGATACGCAGTATTTT.

In this sample, this clonotype turned up a few times. The V and J genes are TRBV7-9 and TRBJ2-6, with D hard to call. The CDR3 sequence is 19 residues long. Germline values: CDR1 SEHNR, CDR2 FQNEAQ (reference sequence). Trimming shortened V by 3 bases and J by 1 base, and 19 bases separated the two germline ends. Written as DNA, the CDR3 is TGTGCCAGCAGCTTCCGTGGTTGGGATGGTAGGTCTGGGGCCAACGTCCTGACTTTC. Translation: CASSFRGWDGRSGANVLTF.

There are a few counts of this clonotype. V usage is TRBV10-3 and J usage is TRBJ1-6, with a tentative D call TRBD1 (5 bases). Trimming removed 7 bases at V and 5 bases at J, with 15 bases between. The CDR3 spans 15 residues. CDR1 and CDR2 from the germline V gene are ENHRY and SYGVKD. DNA of the CDR3: TGTGCCATCACTGCCGGCCAGGGTGATAATTCACCCCTCCACTTT. Translation gives CAITAGQGDNSPLHF.

The chain combines TRBV15 with TRBJ2-3, with 15 bases that match TRBD2. V shed 0 bases, J shed 6 bases, and the junction held 4 bases outside the gene matches. The CDR3 has 17 amino acids. Per germline, CDR1 LNHNV and CDR2 YYDKDF (reference sequence). The CDR3 reads CATSREGTSGGSDTQYF. In nucleotides, the CDR3 is TGTGCCACCAGCAGAGAAGGGACTAGCGGGGGGAGTGATACGCAGTATTTT.

This clonotype was observed a few times. V usage is TRBV7-2 and J usage is TRBJ2-7; D unresolved. Trimming took off 6 bases at V and 3 bases at J, with 15 bases between the two ends. CDR3 size: 14 residues. Germline CDR1 and CDR2: SGHTA and FQGNSA. CDR3: CASSLVEGNYEQYF. CDR3 in DNA: TGTGCCAGCAGTTTGGTTGAAGGTAACTACGAGCAGTACTTC.